This T cell receptor (beta chain) comes out of a study of T cells in Graves' hyperthyroidism and ophthalmopathy. Background on the study: At initial diagnosis, before any treatment had begun, peripheral blood was obtained. Study-wide results and limits: Peripheral blood also featured most of the thyroid clonotypes expanded above 0.001.

The CDR3 regions of TCR beta were amplified from RNA transcripts. HTBI primers drove first-round RT-PCR of the TCR CDR3. Each CDR3 protein is one row after TCRdb ran MiXCR on the multiplex PCR reads. The table records 600,000 to 850,000 distinct CDR3 sequences, around 20% of them present only once. This clonotype came up many times. Its target is not known. Reasons for excluding patients were uncontrolled infection, other autoimmune disease, pregnancy or lactation. In making diagnoses, clinical symptoms, serum thyroxine and TRAb, thyroid ultrasound and orbital computed tomography were all used. This CDR3 comprises 13 residues. V was shortened by 2 bases and J by 7 bases, with 11 bases between the two germline ends. The germline V gene encodes CDR1 MNHEY and CDR2 SVGAGI.

The receptor was isolated from a woman in her fifties or sixties with Graves' hyperthyroidism that later progressed to Graves' ophthalmopathy. The source material was blood. The rearrangement uses TRBV6-5 and TRBJ1-2; TRBD1 is a possible D gene (5 bases). CDR3 region: CASSYPGGFGYTF. The DNA for the CDR3 is TGTGCCAGCAGTTACCCCGGGGGGTTTGGCTACACCTTC.